The 9 T cell receptor beta chains reported below all come from one sample, sequenced in a study of T cells in localized non-small cell lung cancer. The assay was immunoSEQ multiplex PCR, and TCRdb's table has in-frame clones only and misses some. Among 60,000 or so clones listed, roughly four fifths were seen once. This material consisted of PBMCs, taken before any cancer treatment. The receptor set was obtained from a man aged 35-75 years with stage II lung adenocarcinoma.

This chain joins TRBV19 and TRBJ2-3, with a possible D match to TRBD1 (6 bases). There are 16 residues in the CDR3. Germline V gene data show CDR1 as LNHDA and CDR2 as SQIVND (reference sequence). V dropped 6 bases and J dropped 6 bases, with 22 bases sitting between them. In DNA, the CDR3 is TGTGCCAGTAGCTCAAGATTAGGGGGAATCGCGGATACGCAGTATTTT. Its protein product is CASSSRLGGIADTQYF. Complete variable domain (other parts from reference TRBV19 and TRBJ2-3): DGGITQSPKYLFRKEGQNVTLSCEQNLNHDAMYWYRQDPGQGLRLIYYSQIVNDFQKGDIAEGYSVSREKKESFPLTVTSAQKNPTAFYLCASSSRLGGIADTQYFGPGTRLTVL.

The chain couples TRBV7-2 to TRBJ2-3, with a weak D call TRBD2 (6 bases). This CDR3 is built from 15 residues. The germline CDR1 and CDR2 sequences are SGHTA and FQGNSA. V gave up 1 base and J gave up 2 bases, with 10 bases separating them. This CDR3 is CASSLDRGLTDTQYF. The CDR3 coding sequence is TGTGCCAGCAGCTTAGATCGGGGACTCACAGATACGCAGTATTTT.

This clone was seen more than once but under ten times. The chain has TRBV4-2 and TRBJ2-7, with a tentative D call TRBD1 (5 bases). CDR3 length equals 21 residues. V dropped 4 bases and J dropped 0 bases, with 31 bases sitting between them. Germline CDR1 and CDR2: LGHNA and YNFKEQ. CDR3 loop: CASSPKGLGQISSVPSYEQYF. CDR3 nucleotide sequence: TGTGCCAGCAGCCCGAAAGGGCTGGGGCAGATATCTTCGGTCCCCTCCTACGAGCAGTACTTC.

The chain links TRBV7-3 to TRBJ1-1; D is unresolved. This CDR3 comprises 14 residues. Germline V gene sequence: CDR1 SGHTA, CDR2 FQGTGA. V was cut by 0 bases and J by 6 bases, with 11 bases left in between. CDR3 residues: CASSLTGSEPEAFF. The CDR3 DNA reads as TGTGCCAGCAGCTTAACAGGGTCGGAACCTGAAGCTTTCTTT.

The chain uses TRBV19 and TRBJ1-5; D unresolved. Germline V CDR1 and CDR2: LNHDA, SQIVND (reference sequence). Trimming removed 6 bases at V and 3 bases at J, with 15 bases between. The CDR3 totals 15 residues. CDR3: CASSRPTFDNQPQHF. In DNA form, the CDR3 reads TGTGCCAGTAGCAGACCGACATTCGACAATCAGCCCCAGCATTTT.

This clone was counted at least ten times. The chain has TRBV7-3 and TRBJ2-3, with TRBD2 as a possible D gene (5 bases). Deletions cut 6 bases from V and 5 bases from J, with 9 bases between. CDR1 and CDR2 (germline): SGHTA, FQGTGA. The CDR3 has 12 amino acids. CDR3 coding DNA: TGTGCCAGCAGTCAAGGACTAGATACGCAGTATTTT. It specifies CASSQGLDTQYF.

The V and J genes are TRBV29-1 and TRBJ2-1; D is unclear. Deletions cut 0 bases from V and 0 bases from J, with 15 bases between. The CDR3 has 17 residues. The germline CDR1 and CDR2 sequences are SQVTM and ANQGSEA. The CDR3 nucleotides are TGCAGCGTTGAAGAGGCTCGGCAGGCTAGCTCCTACAATGAGCAGTTCTTC. Amino acid sequence: CSVEEARQASSYNEQFF.

The chain combines TRBV7-3 with TRBJ1-2, with 7 bases that match TRBD1. The CDR3 has 16 residues. CDR1 is SGHTA, CDR2 FQGTGA, per germline. After removal of 7 bases from V and 2 bases from J, the junction contained 13 bases not matched to a gene. This chain's CDR3 is CASTPDRVVPNYGYTF. Written as DNA, the CDR3 is TGTGCCAGCACCCCCGACAGGGTCGTCCCCAACTATGGCTACACCTTC. Based on the CDR3 plus reference TRBV7-3 and TRBJ1-2, the full variable domain is GAGVSQTPSNKVTEKGKYVELRCDPISGHTALYWYRQSLGQGPEFLIYFQGTGAADDSGLPNDRFFAVRPEGSVSTLKIQRTERGDSAVYLCASTPDRVVPNYGYTFGSGTRLTVV.

The chain combines TRBV6-5 with TRBJ2-7, with 11 nucleotides matching TRBD2. V shed 0 bases, J shed 5 bases, and the junction held 6 bases outside the gene matches. The CDR3 is 16 amino acids. Germline V gives CDR1 MNHEY, CDR2 SVGAGI. The CDR3 coding sequence is TGTGCCAGCAGTTACTCTGGACTAGCGGGCGGCGACGAGCAGTACTTC. Its protein product is CASSYSGLAGGDEQYF.